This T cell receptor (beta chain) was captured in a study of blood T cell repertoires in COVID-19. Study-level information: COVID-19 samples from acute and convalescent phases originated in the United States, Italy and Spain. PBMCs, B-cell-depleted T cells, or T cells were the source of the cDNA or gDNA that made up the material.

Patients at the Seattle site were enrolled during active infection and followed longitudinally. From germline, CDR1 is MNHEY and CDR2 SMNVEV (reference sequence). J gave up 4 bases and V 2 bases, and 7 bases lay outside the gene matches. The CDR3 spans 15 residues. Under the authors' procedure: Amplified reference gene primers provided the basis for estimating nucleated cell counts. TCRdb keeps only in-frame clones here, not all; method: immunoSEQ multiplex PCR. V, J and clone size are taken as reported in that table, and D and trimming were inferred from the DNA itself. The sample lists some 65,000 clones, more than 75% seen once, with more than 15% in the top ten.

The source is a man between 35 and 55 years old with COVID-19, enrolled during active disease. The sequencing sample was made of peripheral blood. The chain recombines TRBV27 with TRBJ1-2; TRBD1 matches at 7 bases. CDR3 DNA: TGTGCCAGCAGTTTAGACAGGGACAGCTTCTATGGCTACACCTTC. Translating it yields CASSLDRDSFYGYTF.